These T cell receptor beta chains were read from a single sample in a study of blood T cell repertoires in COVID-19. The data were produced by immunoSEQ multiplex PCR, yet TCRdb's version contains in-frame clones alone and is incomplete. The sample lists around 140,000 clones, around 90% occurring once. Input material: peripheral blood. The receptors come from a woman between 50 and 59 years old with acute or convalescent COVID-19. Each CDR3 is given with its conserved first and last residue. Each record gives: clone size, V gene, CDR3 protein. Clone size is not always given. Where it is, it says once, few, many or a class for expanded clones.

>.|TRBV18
CASCVLADYTDTQYF
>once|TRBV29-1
CSGTVNTEAFF
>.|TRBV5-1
CASSFGYEQYF
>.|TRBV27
CASSLGLAGALSYNEQFF
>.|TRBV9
CASSVSQGSYNEQFF
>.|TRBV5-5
CASSPPGYYEQYF
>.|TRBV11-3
CASSPGGGHTIYF
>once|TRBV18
CASSPQDRPSGTEAFF
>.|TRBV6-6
CASIPSGRTDTQYF
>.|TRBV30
CAWSAGLSEKLFF
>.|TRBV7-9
CASSHDSNNQPQHF
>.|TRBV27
CASPWETGIGNQPQHF
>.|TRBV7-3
CASSPGVGAYNEQFF
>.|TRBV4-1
CASSQDRDSGPYNEQFF
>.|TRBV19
CASGHYNTEAFF
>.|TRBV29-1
CSVSVFANTGELFF
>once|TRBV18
CASSPSGRSTGELFF
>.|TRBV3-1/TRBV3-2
CASSQVSGRAETQYF
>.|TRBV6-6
CASTYQAGPWGQGKGGNQPQHF
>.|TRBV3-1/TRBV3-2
CASRRTSGGGETQYF
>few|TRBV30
CAWSWPRGYTDTQYF
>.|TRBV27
CASSLWSDTTFSPLHF
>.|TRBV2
CASSEQGIYHEQYF
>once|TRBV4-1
CASSPTGDQPQHF
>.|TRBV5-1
CASSLDGTTNEKLFF
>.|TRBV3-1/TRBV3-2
CASSGTMEVNEKLFF
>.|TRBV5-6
CASSNPTGSGSYNSPLHF
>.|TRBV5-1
CASSLANGGTEAFF
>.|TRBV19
CASSEVPIYSNQPQHF
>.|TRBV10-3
CAMQGAGGYTF
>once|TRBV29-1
CSVPRGFSYNEQFF
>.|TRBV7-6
CASSPRTSGGTFQETQYF
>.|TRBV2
CASSEGISLTDTQYF
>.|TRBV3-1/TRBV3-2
CASSQLVGSYNEQFF
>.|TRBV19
CASTQGGQGWRETQYF
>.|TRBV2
CASKDSTSTDTQYF
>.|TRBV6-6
CASSPGTSWERETQYF
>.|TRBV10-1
CASSESDIPYSGNTIYF
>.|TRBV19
CASSRTATSGNTIYF
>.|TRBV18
CASEDRGTKGYTF